This entry lists 29 T cell receptor beta chains sequenced from one sample in a study of cytomegalovirus exposure and HLA in healthy donors. Use of 60 Vbeta and 13 Jbeta primers characterized the PCR. TCRdb's copy holds only in-frame clones and misses some; the assay was immunoSEQ multiplex PCR. The sample includes around 60,000 clones. The sequenced sample was PBMCs. The receptors were gathered from a woman aged 18-35 years in good health and CMV-seronegative.

J is TRBJ1-2 and V is TRBV28, with 12 bases lining up with TRBD1. Trimming removed 10 bases from V and 7 bases from J; junction bases left unmatched: 10. CDR1 and CDR2 (germline): MDHEN, SYDVKM. CDR3 size: 14 residues. The CDR3 coding sequence is TGTGCCACACGATGGGGACAGGGGGCGGGTGGCTACACCTTC. This encodes CATRWGQGAGGYTF.

The chain links TRBV11-3 to TRBJ1-1, with D maybe TRBD1 (5 bases). This CDR3 comprises 15 residues. Trimming took off 1 base at V and 2 bases at J, with 11 bases between the two ends. Germline CDR1 and CDR2: SGHNT and YENEEA. CDR3 sequence: CASSLVGGPNTEAFF. CDR3 DNA: TGTGCCAGCAGCTTAGTGGGGGGTCCCAACACTGAAGCTTTCTTT.

V gene TRBV19 combines with J gene TRBJ1-5; the D is unclear. CDR3 length: 15 amino acids. The germline CDR1 and CDR2 sequences are LNHDA and SQIVND (reference sequence). V shed 2 bases and J shed 4 bases, with 12 bases lying between them. Written as DNA, the CDR3 is TGTGCCAGTAGTATACTCGGGAGCAAGAATCAGCCCCAGCATTTT. Translated: CASSILGSKNQPQHF. Using reference TRBV19 and TRBJ1-5 for the parts outside the CDR3, the full variable domain is DGGITQSPKYLFRKEGQNVTLSCEQNLNHDAMYWYRQDPGQGLRLIYYSQIVNDFQKGDIAEGYSVSREKKESFPLTVTSAQKNPTAFYLCASSILGSKNQPQHFGDGTRLSIL.

CDR3 nucleotide sequence: TGTGCCTGGCGCACCGGGACTAGGTACTCTGGGGCCAACGTCCTGACTTTC. Amino acids: CAWRTGTRYSGANVLTF. The rearrangement uses TRBV30 and TRBJ2-6, with 8 bases fitting TRBD2. CDR1 GTSNPN and CDR2 SVGIG come from the germline V gene (reference sequence). The CDR3 runs to 17 residues. With V trimmed by 5 bases and J by 0 bases, 9 bases remained unmatched.

The chain links TRBV19 to TRBJ2-7, with 11 nucleotides matching TRBD2. This CDR3 spans 15 amino acids. The V and J ends lost 7 bases and 0 bases, in that order; junction bases with no gene match: 5. Germline-derived CDR1 and CDR2 are LNHDA and SQIVND (reference sequence). The CDR3 DNA reads as TGTGCCAGTACCAGAACTAGCGGGAGCTCCTACGAGCAGTACTTC. Its protein product is CASTRTSGSSYEQYF.

The chain uses TRBV29-1 and TRBJ1-2; D gene ambiguous. The CDR3 sequence is 12 residues long. Germline loops: CDR1 SQVTM, CDR2 ANQGSEA. V gave up 3 bases and J gave up 8 bases, with 13 bases separating them. The CDR3 region has the DNA TGCAGCGTTGACGGAGGGTTTCAGGGCTACACCTTC. It specifies CSVDGGFQGYTF.

The chain couples TRBV7-2 to TRBJ1-2; D perhaps matches TRBD1 (6 bases). V lost 1 base to trimming and J lost 2 bases, with 11 bases between them. Germline V gene sequence: CDR1 SGHTA, CDR2 FQGNSA. CDR3 length equals 15 residues. CDR3 region: CASSLVTTGNYGYTF. The DNA of the CDR3 is TGTGCCAGCAGCTTAGTTACAACAGGGAACTATGGCTACACCTTC.

V gene TRBV7-9 combines with J gene TRBJ2-2; D uncertain. The V gene lost 5 bases and the J gene lost 1 base, with 5 bases spanning the gap. This CDR3 has 13 amino acids. The germline gives CDR1 SEHNR, CDR2 FQNEAQ (reference sequence). CDR3 sequence (DNA): TGTGCCAGCAGCCTCTTGAACACCGGGGAGCTGTTTTTT. It codes for CASSLLNTGELFF.

V and J are TRBV9 and TRBJ2-1; 8 bases fit TRBD1. Germline V gene data show CDR1 as SGDLS and CDR2 as YYNGEE. The CDR3 is made up of 19 amino acids. J was trimmed by 4 bases and V by 3 bases; bases with no gene match: 18. In DNA form, the CDR3 reads TGTGCCAGCAGCGCCCCACAGGGGGAAGTATCTCAGAAATACAATGAGCAGTTCTTC. Residues: CASSAPQGEVSQKYNEQFF.

J is TRBJ2-2 and V is TRBV7-3; 12 bases agree with TRBD2. Germline V gene sequence: CDR1 SGHTA, CDR2 FQGTGA. The V segment lost 5 bases and the J segment 7 bases; nucleotides outside the gene matches: 8. The CDR3 sequence is 16 residues long. The CDR3 loop is CASSLRLAGEGGELFF. CDR3 bases: TGTGCCAGCAGCCTAAGACTAGCGGGAGAGGGCGGGGAGCTGTTTTTT. The full variable domain, completed using reference TRBV7-3 and TRBJ2-2, is GAGVSQTPSNKVTEKGKYVELRCDPISGHTALYWYRQSLGQGPEFLIYFQGTGAADDSGLPNDRFFAVRPEGSVSTLKIQRTERGDSAVYLCASSLRLAGEGGELFFGEGSRLTVL.

The genes are TRBV5-1 and TRBJ1-5; the D is unclear. From germline, CDR1 is SGHRS and CDR2 YFSETQ. The germline V and J ends were trimmed by 1 base and 5 bases, with 10 bases remaining between them. This CDR3 region has 14 residues. CDR3 nucleotide sequence: TGCGCCAGCAGCTTGTGGGGAGCGGATCAGCCCCAGCATTTT. This codes for CASSLWGADQPQHF.

The V call is TRBV9, the J call TRBJ1-6; 10 positions agree with TRBD1. The CDR3 contains 17 residues. After removal of 0 bases from V and 5 bases from J, the junction contained 5 bases not matched to a gene. The germline CDR1 and CDR2 sequences are SGDLS and YYNGEE. DNA for the CDR3: TGTGCCAGCAGCGTAGCACCGGGACAGGGGAATAATTCACCCCTCCACTTT. Translation gives CASSVAPGQGNNSPLHF.

The chain combines TRBV10-2 with TRBJ2-1; 14 bases map to TRBD2. J lost 8 bases, V lost 6 bases, and 6 bases had no gene match. This CDR3 has 15 residues. Germline CDR1 and CDR2: WSHSY and SAAADI. CDR3 region: CASRGTSGSADEQFF. The CDR3 DNA is TGCGCCAGCAGAGGGACTAGCGGGAGTGCGGATGAGCAGTTCTTC.

The CDR3 bases are TGTGCCAGCAGCTCCTCCTTCGGGACCGGGGAGCTGTTTTTT. Translating it yields CASSSSFGTGELFF. The chain employs TRBV9 and TRBJ2-2; D is undetermined. Germline-derived CDR1 and CDR2 are SGDLS and YYNGEE. The V end lost 4 bases, the J end lost 5 bases, and 12 bases lay between the germline ends. The CDR3 runs to 14 residues.

The chain has TRBV21-1 and TRBJ1-1; the table's TRBD1 call for D was not verified on the DNA. TRBV21-1 is a pseudogene. This CDR3 has 12 residues. Written as DNA, the CDR3 is TGTGCCAACACCGACAGGGACACTGAAGCTTTCTTT. Encoded protein: CANTDRDTEAFF.

The gene calls are TRBV30 and TRBJ2-1, with TRBD2 identical over 10 bases. Germline loops: CDR1 GTSNPN, CDR2 SVGIG (reference sequence). V shed 3 bases, J shed 4 bases, and the junction held 6 bases outside the gene matches. The CDR3 is made up of 15 amino acids. CDR3 sequence: CAWRELAGTYNEQFF. The CDR3 DNA reads as TGTGCCTGGAGGGAACTAGCGGGAACGTACAATGAGCAGTTCTTC.

This chain uses TRBV7-9 with TRBJ1-2; D possibly corresponds to TRBD1 (6 bases). Germline V lookup: CDR1 SEHNR, CDR2 FQNEAQ (reference sequence). The ends were cut back, 5 bases at V and 8 bases at J, with 15 bases in the middle. CDR3 length: 13 amino acids. This CDR3 reads CASSPIQGDGYTF. CDR3 nucleotide sequence: TGTGCCAGCAGCCCTATACAGGGAGACGGCTACACCTTC.

This rearrangement joins TRBV19 to TRBJ2-5, with TRBD1 matching 8 bases. The V gene end was trimmed by 7 bases and the J gene end by 5 bases; junction bases not matched to a gene: 12. In germline, CDR1 is LNHDA, CDR2 SQIVND (reference sequence). This CDR3 is built from 15 residues. Here the CDR3 DNA reads TGTGCCAGTAAGGAGGGGACAGGCGAGGGGGAGACCCAGTACTTC. Its translation: CASKEGTGEGETQYF.

The gene calls are TRBV5-1 and TRBJ1-2; D might be TRBD1 (6 bases). Per germline, CDR1 SGHRS and CDR2 YFSETQ. V lost 5 bases and J 4 bases, leaving 12 bases between the germline ends. The CDR3 length is 13 residues. The CDR3 nucleotides are TGCGCCAGCAGAAGACAGGTGGCCTATGGCTACACCTTC. Its translation: CASRRQVAYGYTF.

The chain is built from TRBV7-9 and TRBJ1-2; TRBD1 might be the D (6 bases). V was trimmed by 5 bases and J by 0 bases, leaving 19 bases between them. Looked up from germline, CDR1 is SEHNR and CDR2 is FQNEAQ (reference sequence). The CDR3 contains 17 residues. CDR3 bases: TGTGCCAGCAGCCTATACGGCAGGGGAAATGCTAACTATGGCTACACCTTC. Translation: CASSLYGRGNANYGYTF.

The gene calls are TRBV4-2 and TRBJ2-5; D possibly corresponds to TRBD2 (6 bases). Germline lookup yields CDR1 LGHNA and CDR2 YNFKEQ. CDR3 size: 14 residues. Trimming left V 1 base short and J 3 bases short, with 9 bases between. The CDR3 DNA is TGTGCCAGCAGCCAAGCCGGGACTGAAGAGACCCAGTACTTC. Translation gives CASSQAGTEETQYF.

V gene TRBV5-1 combines with J gene TRBJ2-3, with 9 bases fitting TRBD1. From germline, CDR1 is SGHRS and CDR2 YFSETQ. This CDR3 is 16 amino acids long. V shed 3 bases, J shed 2 bases, and the junction held 7 bases outside the gene matches. CDR3 sequence: CASSSTGTGITDTQYF. DNA for the CDR3: TGCGCCAGCAGCTCAACCGGGACAGGGATCACAGATACGCAGTATTTT.

The chain links TRBV4-2 to TRBJ2-7; 8 nucleotides match TRBD2. Germline assignment: CDR1 LGHNA and CDR2 YNFKEQ. There are 16 residues in the CDR3. V lost 5 bases, J lost 2 bases, and 11 bases stayed unmatched. In nucleotides, the CDR3 is TGTGCCAGCAGCTCCCGGGGGGGGACTAGGACCTACGAGCAGTACTTC. Translated: CASSSRGGTRTYEQYF.

The V gene is TRBV9, the J gene TRBJ2-1, with TRBD1 matching 9 bases. Losses at the gene ends were 3 bases for V and 5 bases for J; bases not matched to a gene: 9. The CDR3 extends over 16 amino acids. The germline V gene has CDR1 SGDLS and CDR2 YYNGEE. The CDR3 DNA reads as TGTGCCAGCAGCGCATGGGGACAGGGCAACGACAATGAGCAGTTCTTC. Protein: CASSAWGQGNDNEQFF.

V is TRBV5-1 and J is TRBJ1-1; 7 bases map to TRBD1. From germline, CDR1 is SGHRS and CDR2 YFSETQ. The junction had 3 bases not matched to a gene; V was cut back by 4 bases and J by 6 bases. The CDR3 is made up of 12 amino acids. The CDR3, as DNA: TGCGCCAGCAGCGCCGACAGGGCTGAAGCTTTCTTT. It yields the protein CASSADRAEAFF.

The genes are TRBV5-1 and TRBJ1-1, with TRBD1 as a possible D gene (6 bases). V was clipped by 3 bases and J by 4 bases, with 10 bases between them. The germline gives CDR1 SGHRS, CDR2 YFSETQ. The CDR3 has 13 amino acids. CDR3 coding DNA: TGCGCCAGCAGCTCTACAGGGAGCACTGAAGCTTTCTTT. Amino acid sequence: CASSSTGSTEAFF. The whole variable domain, remainder taken from reference TRBV5-1 and TRBJ1-1, is KAGVTQTPRYLIKTRGQQVTLSCSPISGHRSVSWYQQTPGQGLQFLFEYFSETQRNKGNFPGRFSGRQFSNSRSEMNVSTLELGDSALYLCASSSTGSTEAFFGQGTRLTVV.

V and J are TRBV19 and TRBJ2-2; the match to TRBD1 covers 10 bases. The CDR3 is 13 residues long. Looked up from germline, CDR1 is LNHDA and CDR2 is SQIVND (reference sequence). With V trimmed by 9 bases and J by 3 bases, 1 base remained unmatched. The CDR3 nucleotides read TGTGCCAGCGGGACAGGGGACACCGGGGAGCTGTTTTTT. Encoded protein: CASGTGDTGELFF.

The chain is built from TRBV30 and TRBJ2-1; perhaps TRBD1 as D (6 bases). This CDR3 is built from 14 residues. Germline CDR1 GTSNPN, CDR2 SVGIG (reference sequence). The V gene lost 2 bases and the J gene lost 2 bases, with 10 bases spanning the gap. CDR3 sequence reads: CAWSRDTTYNEQFF. For the CDR3, the DNA is TGTGCCTGGAGTAGGGACACTACCTACAATGAGCAGTTCTTC.

The chain couples TRBV6-6 to TRBJ2-3; D perhaps matches TRBD2 (5 bases). V was shortened by 5 bases and J by 2 bases, with 11 bases between the two germline ends. Germline lookup yields CDR1 MNHNY and CDR2 SVGAGI (reference sequence). CDR3 length equals 14 residues. For the CDR3, the DNA is TGTGCCAGCAGTCCACTAGATAACACAGATACGCAGTATTTT. The encoded protein is CASSPLDNTDTQYF.